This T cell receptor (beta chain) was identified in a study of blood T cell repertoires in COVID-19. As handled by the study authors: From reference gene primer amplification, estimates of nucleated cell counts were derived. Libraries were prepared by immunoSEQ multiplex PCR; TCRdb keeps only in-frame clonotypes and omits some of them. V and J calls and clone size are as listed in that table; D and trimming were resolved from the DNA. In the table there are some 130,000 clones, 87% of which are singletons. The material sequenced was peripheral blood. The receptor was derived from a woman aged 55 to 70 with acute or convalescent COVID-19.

CDR3 protein: CASSLGTGGSNQPQHF. The CDR3 coding sequence is TGTGCCAGCAGCTTGGGGACAGGGGGCTCCAATCAGCCCCAGCATTTT. The chain couples TRBV5-5 to TRBJ1-5; 11 bases are a match to TRBD1. CDR1 is SGHKS, CDR2 YYEKEE, per germline (reference sequence). V lost 0 bases, J lost 3 bases, and 2 bases stayed unmatched. The CDR3 is 16 residues long.